This T cell receptor (beta chain) was captured in a study of CD8 T cells in ankylosing spondylitis. TCRdb called the 5' RACE reads again in MiXCR, with one record for every CDR3 protein. The sample holds about 440,000 distinct CDR3 sequences, 17% seen once. Study-wide findings and caveats: Ankylosing spondylitis blood seemed to carry a telltale TCR beta motif made of roughly 8 highly homologous variants.

The CDR3 sequence is 14 residues long. With 0 bases clipped from V and 7 bases from J, the junction kept 4 bases outside the gene matches. The V gene's germline CDR1 is DFQATT and CDR2 SNEGSKA (reference sequence). Comments on this clonotype: Its antigen is currently unknown.

V and J are TRBV20-1 and TRBJ2-7, with 12 positions matching TRBD1. The sequencing sample was made of blood, either unsorted or a sorted T cell fraction (not recorded which). This TCR derives from a male donor with ankylosing spondylitis. In DNA form, the CDR3 reads TGCAGTGCTAGAGAAGGGACAGGGGGCCGAGAGCAGTACTTC. Its translation: CSAREGTGGREQYF.